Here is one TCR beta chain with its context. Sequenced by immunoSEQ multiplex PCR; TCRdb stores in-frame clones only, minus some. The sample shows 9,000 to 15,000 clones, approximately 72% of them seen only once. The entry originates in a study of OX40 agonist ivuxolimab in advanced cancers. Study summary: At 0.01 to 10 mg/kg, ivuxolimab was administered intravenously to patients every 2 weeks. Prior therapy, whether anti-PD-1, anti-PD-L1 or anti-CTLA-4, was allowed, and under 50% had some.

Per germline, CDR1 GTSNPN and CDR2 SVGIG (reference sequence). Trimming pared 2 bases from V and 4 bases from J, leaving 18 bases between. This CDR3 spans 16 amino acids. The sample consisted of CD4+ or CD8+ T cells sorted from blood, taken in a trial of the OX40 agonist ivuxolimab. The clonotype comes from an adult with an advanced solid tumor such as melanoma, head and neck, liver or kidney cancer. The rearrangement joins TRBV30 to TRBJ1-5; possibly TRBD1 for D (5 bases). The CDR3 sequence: CAWSLRGAGWNQPQHF. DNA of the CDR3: TGTGCCTGGAGTCTACGAGGGGCAGGATGGAATCAGCCCCAGCATTTT.